Given below is one T cell receptor (beta chain) in context. Its cognate antigen has yet to be identified. No much larger clonotype is one base removed from it; base qualities were not supplied. From cysteine to phenylalanine, the CDR3 is 14 amino acids long. The CDR3 DNA has 42 bases and is translated from base 1. CDR1 and CDR2 were assigned from the germline V gene as SGHTA and FQGTGA. Unmatched junction bases come to 5, with V trimmed by 4 bases and J by 5 bases. These data originate in a study of cytomegalovirus exposure and HLA in healthy donors (dated by TCRdb to about 2017). General notes on the study: An earlier analysis of several hundred of the donors reported approximately 300 Gb of sequence data and roughly 110 million unique TCR beta sequences from about 179 million T cells. On average, roughly 250,000 unique TCR beta nucleotide sequences were sequenced per donor among about 400 genotyped donors of the cohort, with roughly a sixth of those sequences being non-productive. In a later genetic analysis, genome-wide SNP genotypes for about 65% of the roughly 700 donors were used, and that subset was treated as a discovery cohort. The study was designed to test whether signatures of past pathogen exposure could be identified by cataloging public T cell receptors. Of the 350 to 450 genotyped donors, about 80% fell in the genetic ancestry cluster associated with self-reported Caucasian donors. Both class I and class II loci were covered by HLA typing, at four-digit resolution. Along with the approximately 620-subject first cohort, a separate validation cohort of over a hundred different subjects was used. To study patterns of TCR occurrence, a later analysis re-analyzed previously published TCR beta repertoires from 550 to 800 donors and added high-resolution HLA genotyping. An earlier analysis of 587 of the donors used high-throughput TCR beta sequencing to judge whether each TCR beta V gene segment behaved as functional or pseudogenic. Every discovery cohort repertoire had been produced on one sequencing platform. The study profiled the T cell repertoires of about 720 subjects by immunosequencing and related them to cytomegalovirus serostatus. To predict cytomegalovirus infection status, the study combined high-throughput TCR immunosequencing, statistical association of individual TCRs with disease status, and machine learning. Donor age, sex, ethnicity and CMV serostatus were collected together with the repertoire data. Because of strong linkage in the cohort, roughly 5 DR-DQ haplotypes were treated as single units for association and clustering. The number of typed donors differed by locus: 629-630 for A, B, C, DRB1 and DQB1; 522 for DQA1; roughly 600 for DPA1; and 400 to 480 for DPB1. Rather than using new phenotypic data, the later analysis identified candidate immune exposures from TCR beta sequences and from how often those sequences occurred across donors. An early release covering roughly 640 HLA-typed donors comprised roughly 300 gigabases of sequencing data and roughly 85 million unique TCR sequences.

Library preparation used the immunoSEQ multiplex PCR assay. A mixture of 60 forward primers for TCR Vbeta segments and 13 reverse primers for TCR Jbeta segments was used in the multiplex PCR. A multiplex PCR assay on genomic DNA amplified the CDR3 region of rearranged TCR beta genes. Amplified TCR beta libraries were sequenced as 87-base-pair reads on the Illumina HiSeq System. In the paper's pipeline: A later analysis tallied tens of millions of unique TCR beta chains across the 700 or so repertoires, and approximately 12 million of those chains were shared by two or more donors. Raw reads were error-corrected and collapsed into unique sequences by a nearest-neighbor algorithm in which closely related sequences were merged to remove PCR and sequencing errors. To assign V, D and J gene segments, CDR3 sequences were aligned to IMGT reference sequences. For a sequence to be retained, a match of at least six nucleotides was required to both a V gene segment and a J gene segment. A rearrangement counted as productive if the CDR3 had no stop codons and remained in frame with V and J, and every other rearrangement counted as non-productive. CDR3 was defined by IMGT convention, running from the second conserved V-encoded cysteine to the conserved J-encoded phenylalanine. Sequences without an unambiguous match to a single V gene segment were excluded from the earlier analysis of approximately 560 of the donors. An earlier analysis of just under 600 of the donors called V segments functional above 56.7% productive rearrangements and segregating when the between-donor standard deviation exceeded 5%. A statistical classification framework was built for diagnosing cytomegalovirus status from the catalog of TCR beta chain sequences. V and J gene assignment, in a later analysis, came from comparing TCR nucleotide sequences with IMGT/GENE-DB human TR gene sequences. The TCRdist pipeline was used in a later analysis to assign CDR3 sequences and most-parsimonious VDJ recombination scenarios. In a later analysis, each TCR beta chain was defined by its CDR3 amino acid sequence together with its V-gene family, and reads without a unique V-gene family were excluded. To address suspected cross-contamination and a sequencing artifact, a later analysis removed 450 to 700 highly shared, low-generation-probability nucleotide sequences. In a later analysis, a clonal expansion index was calculated for each public chain from normalized within-repertoire ranks of inferred template counts. In a later analysis, generation probabilities were computed using a VDJ recombination model fitted to out-of-frame rearrangements, and the results were checked against IGoR. In a later analysis, TCR-TCR, TCR-HLA and TCR-CMV co-occurrence was scored with hypergeometric tests, and a repertoire-size bias correction was applied to TCR pairs. To estimate false discovery rates, a later analysis permuted the HLA or CMV assignments 20 times. In a later analysis, co-occurring TCRs were grouped with DBSCAN, and TCRdist sequence similarity was added when clustering was performed within HLA-allele-positive subsets. For co-occurrence clustering, repertoires with fewer than 30,000 or more than 120,000 public chains were excluded, along with roughly 5 repertoires with anomalous nucleotide sharing. Not all clones reach the TCRdb copy of this immuneACCESS table, which keeps in-frame sequences only. Checked studies attribute under half of the gap to unresolved V genes and leave the rest unexplained. V and J calls and clone size are given by that table; D and trimming were obtained from the DNA. The sample table contains about 190,000 clones; only one count was recorded for 70% to 80% of them. The ten biggest clones cover roughly an eighth of the sample.

Overall study outcomes, separate from this receptor: In an earlier analysis of fewer than 700 of the donors, most TCR beta V segments appeared in productive rearrangements about 87% or about 30% of the time, broadly matching IMGT annotations. Because HLA typing was unavailable for some donors at each locus, only the typed subset was used in association tests. In both the original and validation cohorts, the classifier was reported to diagnose cytomegalovirus status with high specificity and sensitivity. According to a later genetic analysis, donors in an Asian-associated ancestry cluster had fewer N-insertions in productive TCRs than the approximately 650-donor mean. Sequencing depth was assumed to be roughly uniform across donors in the presence/absence analyses, though that assumption may not hold. Most CMV-associated TCR beta chains appeared to be HLA-restricted in a later analysis, and the HLA associations seemed to be driven largely by CMV exposure. The study gave a list of some 150 TCR beta chains associated with cytomegalovirus. Immune exposure information for the cohort was limited to CMV serostatus. This cohort had only TCR beta chains sequenced, and the lack of alpha or paired-chain data limited which features could be detected. Correlated functional status among segregating V segments might reflect linkage disequilibrium, but an unknown experimental factor could not be ruled out. V-gene and J-gene trimming of TCR beta chains was associated with a missense DCLRE1C variant in a later genetic analysis, and the association was replicated in an independent cohort. In vitro tests confirmed that three of the cytomegalovirus-associated TCR beta chains recognize cytomegalovirus antigens. A later analysis found that HLA-associated TCR beta chains were more clonally expanded and had lower generation probabilities than equally common non-associated chains. At a false discovery rate of 0.05, a later analysis linked approximately 18,000 TCR beta sequences to specific HLA alleles. When HLA alleles, especially DR and DQ, strongly co-occurred, attributing TCR associations to individual alleles was difficult. In a later analysis, the rate of TCR association differed among HLA loci, with DRB1 alleles having the most associated TCRs and HLA-C alleles having the fewest. A cluster of highly shared sequence variants was judged likely to represent a technical artifact of the sequencing pipeline. Most TCR sequences were observed very rarely across donors, whereas some public TCRs were present in many individuals. A further reported finding was that TCR beta sequences accurately predicted the HLA-A and HLA-B alleles for most subjects in the first cohort. The authors suggested that the approach could potentially be extended to other disease states and immunological phenotypes. Some IMGT-functional V segments, including TRBV6-2 and TRBV6-3, could not be distinguished by the 87-base-pair reads and were therefore excluded. The earlier analysis of 450 to 700 of the donors excluded 15 to 20 rarely observed V segments, including chromosome 9 orphons, because counts were too low. Several of the top co-occurrence clusters appeared to be linked to parvovirus B19, influenza, CMV and Epstein-Barr virus, according to a later analysis.

In total, approximately 610 healthy bone marrow donors made up the cohort. Cohort members were all nominally healthy when sampled, although unrecorded immune exposures were likely present. The donor was CMV seropositive and was included in the group of 250 to 350 seropositive cohort members. Every donor gave a peripheral blood sample, and the peripheral blood mononuclear cells from that sample were used for TCR beta sequencing. The Qiagen DNeasy Blood Extraction Kit was used to extract genomic DNA from the blood cell samples. The sequence was obtained from a woman aged 30 to 39 in good health and CMV-seropositive. The source material was PBMCs. This chain is built from TRBV7-3 and TRBJ2-3; the junction holds 8 bases that match TRBD1. The nucleotide sequence reads as follows: TGTGCCAGCAGCTCGGACAGGGATGAAGATACGCAGTATTTT. Translated, this is CASSSDRDEDTQYF.